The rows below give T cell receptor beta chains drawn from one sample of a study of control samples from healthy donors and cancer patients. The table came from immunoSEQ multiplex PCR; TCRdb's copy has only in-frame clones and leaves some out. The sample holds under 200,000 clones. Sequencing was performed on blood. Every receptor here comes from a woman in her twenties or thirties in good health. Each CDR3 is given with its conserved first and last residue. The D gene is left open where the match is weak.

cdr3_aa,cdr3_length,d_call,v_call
CAIKTGGVDTQYF,13,TRBD1,TRBV10-3
CASSQEGTGGPDTQYF,16,TRBD1,TRBV4-1
CASRRGGETQYF,12,NA,TRBV27
CASSGTVDNYGYTF,14,TRBD1,TRBV19
CASSLGQGDTGELFF,15,TRBD1,TRBV7-9
CASSPKMDGSYQPQHF,16,NA,TRBV4-1
CASSLGAAYGYTF,13,NA,TRBV7-9
CAIKGLADFYNEQFF,15,TRBD2,TRBV28
CASSLGQGRMGYGYTF,16,NA,TRBV5-1
CASSAGTGGYEQYF,14,TRBD1,TRBV9
CASSLGVAGPYEQYF,15,NA,TRBV7-9
CAISGGVGTGELFF,14,NA,TRBV10-3
CASSQLLSTQNYGYTF,16,NA,TRBV4-2
CASSYIGPSSNQPQHF,16,NA,TRBV6-5
CASSQAGQPQHF,12,NA,TRBV4-1
CASSVAAGVYNSPLHF,16,NA,TRBV9
CASSIRDNEQFF,12,NA,TRBV19
CASSPRQGPQPQHF,14,TRBD1,TRBV3-1/TRBV3-2
CASSVDRDNSPLHF,14,TRBD1,TRBV6-6
CASSGTSHNEQFF,13,NA,TRBV5-1
CASSKVTGLGTDTQYF,16,NA,TRBV19
CASSYSSGPYEQYF,14,NA,TRBV6-2/TRBV6-3
CASSPPAWNTEAFF,14,NA,TRBV19
CASSSPDRGKDEKLFF,16,TRBD1,TRBV28
CASPKGITIYF,11,NA,TRBV10-1
CASSYSGQGTAGPYEQYF,18,TRBD1,TRBV6-2/TRBV6-3
CASRRSGGAGNEQFF,15,TRBD2,TRBV5-4
CASSLDRIGNTIYF,14,NA,TRBV7-6
CASSLSIYGYTF,12,NA,TRBV28
CSAVGQGIASYGYTF,15,TRBD1,TRBV29-1
CAGNTGDYDEQYF,13,TRBD1,TRBV30
CASSYGEGGYGYTF,14,NA,TRBV6-5
CASSQLAGGAMEQFF,15,TRBD2,TRBV14
CASSFSGELFF,11,NA,TRBV27
CASSFKTTGTGVTEAFF,17,TRBD1,TRBV28
CARRLLGVSVDTQYF,15,NA,TRBV19
CATPGRTDTQYF,12,NA,TRBV24-1
CASSLRQGARQQPQHF,16,TRBD1,TRBV28
CASSYSRAGDGNTIYF,16,NA,TRBV6-5
CASSELWEGGMPQHF,15,NA,TRBV6-1
CASSPLVANEKLFF,14,NA,TRBV18
CASSQGNQPQHF,12,NA,TRBV4-1
CASMVGNVGNTIYF,14,NA,TRBV9
CATSDPSGGREQYF,14,TRBD2,TRBV24-1
CASSPSGGNPYEQYF,15,NA,TRBV18
CASSLRTFDEEQYF,14,NA,TRBV5-6
CAWRRGGDAFF,11,NA,TRBV30